What follows describes a single T cell receptor (beta chain). This specimen comes from a study of blood T cell repertoires in COVID-19. This CDR3 region has 14 residues. CDR1 KGHDR and CDR2 SFDVKD come from the germline V gene. With 4 bases clipped from V and 4 bases from J, the junction kept 3 bases outside the gene matches. Using immunoSEQ multiplex PCR, the repertoire was profiled, and TCRdb retains in-frame clones only, with some absent. Counted here are 250,000 or so clones, 80% to 95% occurring once; the ten biggest clones make up approximately 2.7%. The V and J genes are TRBV24-1 and TRBJ1-5; TRBD1 matches at 7 bases. The clonotype was recovered from a man aged 40-50 years who had been exposed to COVID-19. The specimen sequenced was PBMCs or T cells enriched from blood (not recorded which). The CDR3 sequence: CATSELGQNQPQHF. The CDR3 DNA reads as TGTGCCACCAGTGAACTGGGACAGAATCAGCCCCAGCATTTT.